Below are 22 T cell receptor beta chains sequenced from a single sample in a study of Ad26.COV2.S vaccination and SARS-CoV-2 variants. TCRdb's copy holds only in-frame clones and misses some; the assay was immunoSEQ multiplex PCR. The data hold 440,000 or so clones, with 90% observed a single time. Treatment defined: some 19 received Ad26.COV2.S at low or high dose, single or two shots; about 5 received placebo; per-sample allocation not given. Sampling happened 63 days after the first vaccine or placebo injection. The specimen comprised peripheral blood, sampled in a trial of Ad26.COV2.S vaccine versus placebo. The receptors shown here come from a person aged 18-60 years who received the Ad26.COV2.S COVID-19 vaccine or a placebo.

This clone was counted a single time. Compared with germline, one end of the junction differs, possibly owing to a read error. The V and J genes are TRBV7-9 and TRBJ1-2; perhaps TRBD1 as D (5 bases). In germline, CDR1 is SEHNR, CDR2 FQNEAQ (reference sequence). The CDR3 is 13 residues long. This CDR3 is CASSSTNEGDSNF. For the CDR3, the DNA is TGTGCCAGCAGCTCCACTAATGAAGGGGACTCTAACTTC.

The J gene is TRBJ2-5, the V gene TRBV19; weak D call: TRBD1 (5 bases). This CDR3 spans 13 amino acids. Trimming took 1 base from V and 5 from J, leaving 8 bases between them. Germline CDR1 reads LNHDA; CDR2 reads SQIVND (reference sequence). The CDR3 coding sequence is TGTGCCAGTAGTATAGTGCAGGGCGAGACCCAGTACTTC. This sequence encodes CASSIVQGETQYF.

In regard to this clone: Other DNA sequences from this sample encode an identical CDR3 as well. The chain joins TRBV9 to TRBJ2-2; 8 bases align to TRBD2. Trimming took 0 bases from V and 5 from J; bases not matched to a gene: 6. CDR1 and CDR2 from the germline V gene are SGDLS and YYNGEE. CDR3 length: 16 residues. This CDR3 reads CASSVGGTRGTGELFF. Here the CDR3 DNA reads TGTGCCAGCAGCGTAGGAGGGACTAGGGGGACCGGGGAGCTGTTTTTT. Filled out from reference TRBV9 and TRBJ2-2, the complete variable domain reads DSGVTQTPKHLITATGQRVTLRCSPRSGDLSVYWYQQSLDQGLQFLIQYYNGEERAKGNILERFSAQQFPDLHSELNLSSLELGDSALYFCASSVGGTRGTGELFFGEGSRLTVL.

The chain uses TRBV6-5 and TRBJ2-7, with 7 nucleotides matching TRBD1. The CDR3 runs 15 residues. Germline assignment: CDR1 MNHEY and CDR2 SVGAGI. V was pared by 7 bases and J by 2 bases, with 11 bases of the junction left unmatched. CDR3 sequence (DNA): TGTGCCAGCACCCACCTGGGGCAGGGGGCCTACGAGCAGTACTTC. It encodes CASTHLGQGAYEQYF.

The CDR3 loop reads CASSNSVREETQYF. In nucleotides, the CDR3 is TGTGCCAGCAGCAACAGCGTTAGGGAAGAGACCCAGTACTTC. The chain is built from TRBV7-7 and TRBJ2-5; no clear D gene. Trimming cost V 5 bases and J 3 bases, with 13 bases left between them. The CDR3 runs to 14 residues. CDR1 is SSHAT and CDR2 is FNYEAQ in the germline V gene (reference sequence).

This clone is a singleton in its sample. This rearrangement joins TRBV6-2 or TRBV6-3 to TRBJ2-7; D is unresolved. The V end was cut by 6 bases, the J end by 2 bases, with 17 bases between. This CDR3 spans 15 amino acids. Per germline, CDR1 MNHEY and CDR2 SVGEGT. CDR3 nucleotides: TGTGCCAGCAGCCCGCGCCCCCGTAGAGCCTACGAGCAGTACTTC. Encoded protein: CASSPRPRRAYEQYF.

This rearrangement joins TRBV7-3 to TRBJ2-6, with D perhaps given as TRBD1 or TRBD2 (5 bases each). Germline V gene data show CDR1 as SGHTA and CDR2 as FQGTGA. There are 15 residues in the CDR3. Trimming took off 6 bases at V and 0 bases at J, with 9 bases between the two ends. The CDR3 DNA sequence: TGTGCCAGCAGTCTTGGGGGCTCTGGGGCCAACGTCCTGACTTTC. It codes for CASSLGGSGANVLTF. Supplemented by reference TRBV7-3 and TRBJ2-6, the full variable domain reads GAGVSQTPSNKVTEKGKYVELRCDPISGHTALYWYRQSLGQGPEFLIYFQGTGAADDSGLPNDRFFAVRPEGSVSTLKIQRTERGDSAVYLCASSLGGSGANVLTFGAGSRLTVL.

The rearrangement uses TRBV3-1 (or the pseudogene TRBV3-2) and TRBJ1-2; unclear D gene. The CDR3 consists of 13 residues. Trimming took off 9 bases at V and 4 bases at J, with 15 bases between the two ends. Germline CDR1 LGHDT, CDR2 YNNKEL (reference sequence). The CDR3 region has the DNA TGTGCCAGTATGACTGACGGCTCCTATGGCTACACCTTC. Translating gives CASMTDGSYGYTF.

This clone came up once. The V call is TRBV5-6, the J call TRBJ1-1, with TRBD1 identical over 10 bases. J gave up 4 bases and V 4 bases, and 7 bases lay outside the gene matches. The length of the CDR3 is 15 residues. Germline-derived CDR1 and CDR2 are SGHDT and YYEEEE. The chain's CDR3 is CASSPRQGAGTEAFF. In DNA, the CDR3 is TGTGCCAGCAGCCCGCGACAGGGGGCAGGCACTGAAGCTTTCTTT.

The V gene is TRBV6-5, the J gene TRBJ1-5, with D hard to call. The V end lost 4 bases, the J end lost 9 bases, and 22 bases lay between the germline ends. There are 16 residues in the CDR3. Germline CDR1 reads MNHEY; CDR2 reads SVGAGI. CDR3 coding DNA: TGTGCCAGCAGTTCCCGGGCCGAGGGTGGGGTATTGCCCCAGCATTTT. Residues: CASSSRAEGGVLPQHF.

This chain uses TRBV2 with TRBJ2-3; D not resolved. The CDR3 length is 15 residues. V was pared by 4 bases and J by 0 bases, with 11 bases between. Germline values: CDR1 SNHLY, CDR2 FYNNEI. CDR3 bases: TGTGCCAGCAGTGGCCGGACGACTAGCACAGATACGCAGTATTTT. Protein sequence: CASSGRTTSTDTQYF.

This sequence joins TRBV4-2 and TRBJ2-1; TRBD2 matches 16 bases. Germline-derived CDR1 and CDR2 are LGHNA and YNFKEQ. V lost 5 bases and J lost 2; bases outside the gene matches: 6. The CDR3 has 18 residues. The CDR3 is CASSFGTSGRATYNEQFF. In DNA form, the CDR3 reads TGTGCCAGCAGCTTCGGGACTAGCGGGAGGGCCACCTACAATGAGCAGTTCTTC.

V is TRBV11-3 and J is TRBJ1-3; D is perhaps TRBD1 (5 bases). Germline values: CDR1 SGHNT, CDR2 YENEEA. V was shortened by 5 bases and J by 1 base, with 9 bases between the two germline ends. The CDR3 is 14 residues long. The CDR3 here is CASSPGGSGNTIYF. The CDR3 DNA is TGTGCCAGCAGCCCCGGGGGGTCTGGAAACACCATATATTTT.

The chain uses TRBV15 and TRBJ2-2, with TRBD2 matching over 7 bases. Trimming at V came to 5 bases and at J to 5 bases, leaving 5 bases not matched to a gene. The CDR3 loop spans 14 amino acids. CDR1 and CDR2 from the germline V gene are LNHNV and YYDKDF (reference sequence). The chain's CDR3 is CATSLLAVTGELFF. The CDR3 bases are TGTGCCACCAGCCTCCTAGCGGTAACCGGGGAGCTGTTTTTT.

This chain joins TRBV15 and TRBJ1-5; D is ambiguous. This CDR3 is 15 amino acids long. Germline CDR1 LNHNV, CDR2 YYDKDF (reference sequence). V was trimmed by 0 bases and J by 5 bases, leaving 11 bases between them. The CDR3 coding sequence is TGTGCCACCAGCAGAGATCGATCTAACTATCAGCCCCAGCATTTT. Translation: CATSRDRSNYQPQHF.

The V and J genes are TRBV18 and TRBJ1-2; D remains unclear. Germline CDR1 KGHSH, CDR2 LQKENI. Trimming pared 3 bases from V and 4 bases from J, leaving 15 bases between. The CDR3 length is 15 residues. The CDR3: CASSPKTNGVYGYTF. Written as DNA, the CDR3 is TGTGCCAGCTCACCGAAGACAAACGGAGTCTATGGCTACACCTTC.

This clone was seen once. The chain uses TRBV5-1 and TRBJ2-5; possibly TRBD2 for D (6 bases). The CDR3 has 17 residues. Germline-derived CDR1 and CDR2 are SGHRS and YFSETQ. Trimming stripped 2 bases from V and 0 bases from J, with 17 bases between. The CDR3 loop reads CASSLSGTRYYQETQYF. In DNA form, the CDR3 reads TGCGCCAGCAGCTTATCCGGGACTCGCTATTACCAAGAGACCCAGTACTTC.

This chain uses TRBV6-2 or TRBV6-3 with TRBJ2-7; D ambiguous. V was trimmed by 2 bases and J by 4 bases, leaving 9 bases between them. Germline V gives CDR1 MNHEY, CDR2 SVGEGT. The CDR3 length is 13 residues. Here the CDR3 reads CASSYGIGYEQYF. DNA of the CDR3: TGTGCCAGCAGTTACGGGATAGGATACGAGCAGTACTTC.

Details on this clone: Other DNA sequences within the sample encode an identical CDR3. V is TRBV29-1 and J is TRBJ2-7, with 7 bases aligning to TRBD1. Trimming took 5 bases from V and 0 from J; bases not matched to a gene: 1. From germline, CDR1 is SQVTM and CDR2 ANQGSEA. The CDR3 totals 12 residues. The CDR3 region has the DNA TGCAGCGTTCGGACAGGCTCCTACGAGCAGTACTTC. This codes for CSVRTGSYEQYF.

This chain links TRBV6-5 with TRBJ2-7; 7 bases match TRBD1. Trimming removed 8 bases from V and 6 bases from J; junction bases left unmatched: 7. Germline V gene sequence: CDR1 MNHEY, CDR2 SVGAGI. The CDR3 has 12 residues. The DNA for the CDR3 is TGTGCCAGCGGGCCGCACAGGGGCGAGCAGTACTTC. Amino acid sequence: CASGPHRGEQYF.

CDR3 DNA: TGTGCCAGCACCCCGGGGGTAAGAACTGAAGCTTTCTTT. Translation gives CASTPGVRTEAFF. The rearrangement links TRBV18 to TRBJ1-1; a weak D match, TRBD1 (5 bases). V lost 8 bases and J 5 bases, leaving 15 bases between the germline ends. Germline V gene lookup returns CDR1 KGHSH and CDR2 LQKENI. The CDR3 runs to 13 residues. Combining the CDR3 with reference TRBV18 and TRBJ1-1 gives the whole variable domain NAGVMQNPRHLVRRRGQEARLRCSPMKGHSHVYWYRQLPEEGLKFMVYLQKENIIDESGMPKERFSAEFPKEGPSILRIQQVVRGDSAAYFCASTPGVRTEAFFGQGTRLTVV.

This chain's CDR3 is CASSQVGQGFDYEQYF. CDR3 bases: TGTGCCAGCAGCCAAGTTGGTCAGGGATTCGACTACGAGCAGTACTTC. The rearrangement joins TRBV14 to TRBJ2-7; D perhaps matches TRBD1 (5 bases). The CDR3 runs to 16 residues. CDR1 is SGHDN and CDR2 is FVKESK in the germline V gene. The V end was cut by 1 base, the J end by 3 bases, with 16 bases between.